This is a list of T cell receptor beta chains from one sample in a study of T cell responses to AZD1222 COVID-19 vaccine. The repertoire was sequenced with immunoSEQ multiplex PCR; TCRdb's copy has only in-frame clones and lacks some. The data contain over 110,000 clones, 85% to 95% of them singletons. The source material was peripheral blood, sampled after recovery from COVID-19. The receptors shown here come from an adult who had recovered from COVID-19. Each CDR3 is given with its conserved first and last residue. D genes are given only for firm matches. Clone size appears in some rows only: once, few, many, or a class for an expanded clone.

clone_size: .
d_call: TRBD1
v_call: TRBV11-2
j_call: TRBJ2-5
cdr3_nt: TGTGCCAGCAGCACCCAGGGGGCACGGGAGACCCAGTACTTC
cdr3_aa: CASSTQGARETQYF

clone_size: .
d_call: TRBD1
v_call: TRBV19
j_call: TRBJ2-3
cdr3_nt: TGTGCCAGTGTGGACAGGGGGGACACAGATACGCAGTATTTT
cdr3_aa: CASVDRGDTDTQYF

clone_size: .
d_call: .
v_call: TRBV6-1
j_call: TRBJ1-5
cdr3_nt: TGTGCCAGCAGTGAATTTAAGGGAGGTCAGCCCCAGCATTTT
cdr3_aa: CASSEFKGGQPQHF

clone_size: once
d_call: .
v_call: TRBV29-1
j_call: TRBJ2-7
cdr3_nt: TGCAGCGTTGAGGTGTCCTCCGGAACCCCAGAAGGTTACGAGCAGTACTTC
cdr3_aa: CSVEVSSGTPEGYEQYF

clone_size: .
d_call: TRBD1
v_call: TRBV28
j_call: TRBJ2-7
cdr3_nt: TGTGCCAGCACCCTGACAGGGGGATGGAGCTCCTACGAGCAGTACTTC
cdr3_aa: CASTLTGGWSSYEQYF

clone_size: .
d_call: TRBD1
v_call: TRBV28
j_call: TRBJ1-2
cdr3_nt: TGTGCCAGCAGTGCTCAGGGACAGGACTATGGCTACACCTTC
cdr3_aa: CASSAQGQDYGYTF

clone_size: .
d_call: TRBD2
v_call: TRBV11-2
j_call: TRBJ2-3
cdr3_nt: TGTGCCAGCAGTCTAGCGGGAGCGGAGACAGATACGCAGTATTTT
cdr3_aa: CASSLAGAETDTQYF

clone_size: once
d_call: TRBD2
v_call: TRBV19
j_call: TRBJ2-3
cdr3_nt: TGTGCCAGTAGTATACGGTGGCTAGCGGGACGCACAGATACGCAGTATTTT
cdr3_aa: CASSIRWLAGRTDTQYF

clone_size: .
d_call: .
v_call: TRBV9
j_call: TRBJ1-2
cdr3_nt: TGTGCCAGCAGCGTAGCTGACAGGCCCGGACGGGGCTACACCTTC
cdr3_aa: CASSVADRPGRGYTF

clone_size: .
d_call: .
v_call: TRBV27
j_call: TRBJ2-7
cdr3_nt: TGTGCCAGCAGTTTAGGAAGTGGGACGCCCCCCGCCGAGCAGTACTTC
cdr3_aa: CASSLGSGTPPAEQYF